A single sample is the source of the 7 T cell receptor beta chains below, sequenced in a study of human T cells and chemical hapten exposure. MiXCR, applied by TCRdb to the RACE reads, yields one record per CDR3 protein. The sample shows 99,000 or so distinct CDR3 sequences, about 34% of them seen only once. The time point: patch test 3, about 24 weeks after DPC sensitization. Regarding treatment: therapeutic diphenylcyclopropenone sensitization with weekly scalp DPC. The sample consisted of whole blood, taken in connection with sensitization to the hapten diphenylcyclopropenone (DPC). The receptors stem from a man aged 40-50 years with alopecia areata. Some clones in this sample may be carry-over from other donors' samples.

This sequence joins TRBV19 and TRBJ2-5; no clear D. V lost 4 bases and J lost 2, with 14 bases in between. CDR1 and CDR2 (germline): LNHDA, SQIVND (reference sequence). This CDR3 region has 15 residues. CDR3: CASSTGIVLQETQYF. The CDR3 DNA reads TGTGCCAGTAGTACGGGTATCGTCCTGCAAGAGACCCAGTACTTC.

Details on this clonotype: Just one base apart from a much larger clone, this may be a read error. The genes are TRBV28 and TRBJ1-1; D ambiguous. The CDR3 sequence is 11 residues long. Trimming took 4 bases from V and 11 from J, leaving 11 bases between them. The germline V gene encodes CDR1 MDHEN and CDR2 SYDVKM. CDR3 DNA sequence: TGTGCCAGCAGTTGTCGTTTCGGGGCTTTCTTT. This gives the protein CASSCRFGAFF.

This chain connects TRBV7-8 to TRBJ2-1, with 7 positions matching TRBD2. The V gene end was trimmed by 7 bases and the J gene end by 1 base; junction bases not matched to a gene: 10. Looked up from germline, CDR1 is SGHVS and CDR2 is FQNEAQ. CDR3 size: 16 residues. In DNA form, the CDR3 reads TGTGCCAGCACCGCCCGTGAAGCGGGGTCCTACAATGAGCAGTTCTTC. Translated, it gives CASTAREAGSYNEQFF.

This clonotype has a handful of counts. V and J are TRBV20-1 and TRBJ1-6; 9 nucleotides align to TRBD1. After removal of 6 bases from V and 0 bases from J, the junction contained 15 bases not matched to a gene. Germline CDR1 DFQATT, CDR2 SNEGSKA (reference sequence). CDR3 length: 19 amino acids. CDR3 region: CSAISPGTGWASYNSPLHF. Here the CDR3 DNA reads TGCAGTGCAATTAGTCCCGGGACAGGGTGGGCCTCCTATAATTCACCCCTCCACTTT.

This clonotype occurred a few times. The J gene is TRBJ1-5, the V gene TRBV10-3, with D uncertain. CDR3 length equals 13 residues. The germline V gene encodes CDR1 ENHRY and CDR2 SYGVKD. Trimming stripped 6 bases from V and 2 bases from J, with 8 bases between. CDR3 sequence: CAISWGGNQPQHF. DNA for the CDR3: TGTGCCATCAGCTGGGGAGGCAATCAGCCCCAGCATTTT.

The table lists this clonotype with a few counts. The V call is TRBV7-8, the J call TRBJ1-5; 8 nucleotides agree with TRBD1. V lost 1 base, J lost 2 bases, and 4 bases stayed unmatched. The CDR3 length is 16 residues. CDR1 SGHVS and CDR2 FQNEAQ come from the germline V gene. The CDR3 bases are TGTGCCAGCAGCTTAGAACAGGGGGGAGGCAATCAGCCCCAGCATTTT. It codes for CASSLEQGGGNQPQHF.

This CDR3 is CASSLARQGAFYEQYF. The DNA of the CDR3 is TGTGCCAGCAGCTTAGCACGGCAGGGGGCTTTCTACGAGCAGTACTTC. The chain carries TRBV7-2 and TRBJ2-7; TRBD1 matches at 8 bases. The CDR3 loop spans 16 amino acids. Germline values: CDR1 SGHTA, CDR2 FQGNSA. Losses at the gene ends were 0 bases for V and 3 bases for J; bases not matched to a gene: 7.